The entry that follows covers one T cell receptor (beta chain) sequence. As yet, its antigen is unknown. This sample is part of a study of PD-L1 blockade in urothelial cancer. Turning to the study itself: When patients started atezolizumab in about 2014, it was given at 1,200 mg intravenously every 3 weeks. Earlier, patients had received 0 to 3 chemotherapy regimens. Regarding the study as a whole: Patients who had durable benefit saw their tumor-associated blood clones expand more at 3 weeks.

CDR3 size: 14 residues. The V end lost 6 bases, the J end lost 3 bases, and 14 bases lay between the germline ends. Germline V gene lookup returns CDR1 MNHEY and CDR2 SVGAGI. The protocol was immunoSEQ multiplex PCR, while the TCRdb copy is restricted to in-frame clones and leaves out a portion. In the table there are 40,000 to 60,000 clones, 70% to 80% of which are singletons. Time point given: pretreatment peripheral blood. A total of 1 to 8 samples per patient were collected pretreatment and on-treatment. The source material was PBMCs, sampled around atezolizumab (anti-PD-L1) treatment. The source of this sequence is a man between 70 and 80 years old with urothelial cancer. The rearrangement joins TRBV6-5 to TRBJ1-2; D is perhaps TRBD1 (6 bases). The CDR3 DNA sequence: TGTGCCAGCAGAACGACAGGAAGGGACTATGGCTACACCTTC. It yields the protein CASRTTGRDYGYTF.